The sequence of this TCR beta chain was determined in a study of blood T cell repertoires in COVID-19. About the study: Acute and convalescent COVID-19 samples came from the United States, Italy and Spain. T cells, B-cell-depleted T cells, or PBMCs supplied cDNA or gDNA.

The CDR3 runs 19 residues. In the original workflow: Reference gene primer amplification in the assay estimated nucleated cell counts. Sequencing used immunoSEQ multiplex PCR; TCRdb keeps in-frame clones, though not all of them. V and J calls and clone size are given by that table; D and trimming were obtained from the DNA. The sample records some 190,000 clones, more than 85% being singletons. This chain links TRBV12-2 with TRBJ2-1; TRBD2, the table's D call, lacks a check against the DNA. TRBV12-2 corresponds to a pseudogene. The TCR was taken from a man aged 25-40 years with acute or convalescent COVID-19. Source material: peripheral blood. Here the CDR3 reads CASRLAGLASGRTYNEQFF. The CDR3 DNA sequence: TGTGCAAGTCGCTTAGCGGGGTTGGCTAGCGGGAGGACTTACAATGAGCAGTTCTTC.